Below are 32 T cell receptor beta chains sequenced from a single sample in a study of blood T cell repertoires in COVID-19. Clones were read by immunoSEQ multiplex PCR, and TCRdb kept only the in-frame ones, dropping some. The table includes over 150,000 clones, more than 75% detected once. Sequences were obtained from peripheral blood. The receptors shown here come from a man younger than 30 with acute or convalescent COVID-19.

The chain carries TRBV21-1 and TRBJ2-7; the table's D call of TRBD2 was not tested on the DNA. TRBV21-1 is assigned pseudogene status. The CDR3 contains 14 residues. The CDR3 nucleotides read TGTGCCAGCAGCCGCGCAAGCCGGGGCTACGAGCAGTACTTC. It codes for CASSRASRGYEQYF.

CDR3 residues: CASSYGGASGNTIYF. DNA of the CDR3: TGTGCCAGCAGTTACGGTGGAGCCTCTGGAAACACCATATATTTT. V gene TRBV6-5 combines with J gene TRBJ1-3; no reliable D call. Germline V gene data show CDR1 as MNHEY and CDR2 as SVGAGI. V lost 2 bases and J lost 0, with 8 bases in between. The CDR3 has 15 residues.

V usage is TRBV15 and J usage is TRBJ2-2; TRBD1 agrees at 10 bases. V gave up 0 bases and J gave up 5 bases; unmatched junction bases: 6. The CDR3 runs to 17 residues. Germline V CDR1 and CDR2: LNHNV, YYDKDF (reference sequence). CDR3 sequence: CATSRDSTGGSTGELFF. CDR3 sequence (DNA): TGTGCCACCAGCAGAGATTCGACAGGGGGCAGTACCGGGGAGCTGTTTTTT.

The gene calls are TRBV6-1 and TRBJ1-5, with D uncertain. Trimming cost V 1 base and J 4 bases, with 8 bases left between them. Germline V gene lookup returns CDR1 MNHNS and CDR2 SASEGT. This CDR3 is built from 14 residues. CDR3 in DNA: TGTGCCAGCAGTGAAGGACAAGGTAATCAGCCCCAGCATTTT. Translation: CASSEGQGNQPQHF.

V usage is TRBV29-1 and J usage is TRBJ2-7, with 11 bases matching TRBD1. Germline V gene sequence: CDR1 SQVTM, CDR2 ANQGSEA. The ends lost 4 bases at V and 2 bases at J; junction bases unmatched: 10. There are 16 residues in the CDR3. CDR3 nucleotide sequence: TGCAGCGTTGCGGGGGAACCGGGACAGGGGGCCTACGAGCAGTACTTC. Its translation: CSVAGEPGQGAYEQYF.

The CDR3 sequence is CATSEDTRGNQPQHF. The CDR3 coding sequence is TGTGCCACCAGCGAAGACACCCGTGGCAATCAGCCCCAGCATTTT. V gene TRBV15 combines with J gene TRBJ1-5; the D is unclear. The V end lost 5 bases, the J end lost 2 bases, and 13 bases lay between the germline ends. The CDR3 is 15 residues long. Germline CDR1 reads LNHNV; CDR2 reads YYDKDF (reference sequence).

This chain uses TRBV19 with TRBJ2-7, with 7 bases identical to TRBD1. Trimming removed 3 bases from V and 6 bases from J; junction bases left unmatched: 8. The CDR3 contains 14 residues. Germline CDR1 and CDR2: LNHDA and SQIVND (reference sequence). The CDR3 sequence is CASSIRGGRGEQYF. CDR3 nucleotide sequence: TGTGCCAGTAGTATTAGAGGGGGCAGGGGCGAGCAGTACTTC.

The chain joins TRBV6-5 to TRBJ2-7; TRBD1 matches 7 bases. Per the germline V gene, CDR1 is MNHEY and CDR2 is SVGAGI. There are 15 residues in the CDR3. V shed 0 bases, J shed 7 bases, and the junction held 9 bases outside the gene matches. The CDR3 DNA reads as TGTGCCAGCAGTTACTCGCGAGGGGGCGCGAAAGAGCAGTACTTC. Its translation is CASSYSRGGAKEQYF.

The genes are TRBV5-4 and TRBJ1-1; unclear D gene. This CDR3 has 13 amino acids. Germline V gene lookup returns CDR1 SGHNT and CDR2 YYREEE (reference sequence). The V end was cut by 0 bases, the J end by 7 bases, with 10 bases between. The CDR3 reads CASSLEAGFEAFF. The CDR3 region has the DNA TGTGCCAGCAGCTTGGAGGCGGGATTTGAAGCTTTCTTT.

The V gene is TRBV5-1, the J gene TRBJ2-2; 7 nucleotides agree with TRBD1. Germline V gives CDR1 SGHRS, CDR2 YFSETQ. J gave up 2 bases and V 2 bases, and 3 bases lay outside the gene matches. The CDR3 covers 15 residues. CDR3 sequence reads: CASSFRQGNTGELFF. CDR3 nucleotide sequence: TGCGCCAGCAGCTTTCGACAGGGAAACACCGGGGAGCTGTTTTTT. Supplemented by reference TRBV5-1 and TRBJ2-2, the full variable domain reads KAGVTQTPRYLIKTRGQQVTLSCSPISGHRSVSWYQQTPGQGLQFLFEYFSETQRNKGNFPGRFSGRQFSNSRSEMNVSTLELGDSALYLCASSFRQGNTGELFFGEGSRLTVL.

The rearrangement joins TRBV6-5 to TRBJ1-1; a weak D match, TRBD1 (6 bases). V dropped 2 bases and J dropped 4 bases, with 11 bases sitting between them. The CDR3 runs 14 residues. The germline CDR1 and CDR2 sequences are MNHEY and SVGAGI. As DNA, the CDR3 is TGTGCCAGCAGTTACGACAGGATCCCCACTGAAGCTTTCTTT. Translating gives CASSYDRIPTEAFF.

The genes are TRBV12-5 and TRBJ1-6; no reliable D call. V was trimmed by 9 bases and J by 2 bases, leaving 14 bases between them. The CDR3 runs to 15 residues. CDR1 LGHNT and CDR2 FRNRAP come from the germline V gene. The CDR3 DNA is TGTGCTAGCCACTTTGACGGGACCTATAATTCACCCCTCCACTTT. Amino acid sequence: CASHFDGTYNSPLHF.

V gene TRBV9 combines with J gene TRBJ1-5; perhaps TRBD1 as D (6 bases). Trimming pared 4 bases from V and 0 bases from J, leaving 11 bases between. Germline-derived CDR1 and CDR2 are SGDLS and YYNGEE. The CDR3 length is 15 residues. CDR3 DNA sequence: TGTGCCAGCAGCCCCGGGGACATTAGCAATCAGCCCCAGCATTTT. Encoded protein: CASSPGDISNQPQHF.

The rearrangement joins TRBV3-1 (or the pseudogene TRBV3-2) to TRBJ1-2; D unclear. Germline V gene data show CDR1 as LGHDT and CDR2 as YNNKEL (reference sequence). Deletions cut 0 bases from V and 8 bases from J, with 19 bases between. The CDR3 runs to 16 residues. In DNA form, the CDR3 reads TGTGCCAGCAGCCAAGAAGTGGGTGCAGTAAGACTGGGCTACACCTTC. Amino acid sequence: CASSQEVGAVRLGYTF.

The chain uses TRBV27 and TRBJ1-6; 10 bases line up with TRBD1. This CDR3 has 16 amino acids. Per germline, CDR1 MNHEY and CDR2 SMNVEV (reference sequence). V was pared by 1 base and J by 8 bases, with 5 bases of the junction left unmatched. CDR3 in DNA: TGTGCCAGCAGTTTATATTGGACAGGGGGATATTCACCCCTCCACTTT. Protein sequence: CASSLYWTGGYSPLHF.

The rearrangement links TRBV6-5 to TRBJ1-3, with D possibly matching TRBD1 (5 bases). CDR3 length equals 14 residues. Germline V gives CDR1 MNHEY, CDR2 SVGAGI. V was cut by 8 bases and J by 0 bases, with 11 bases left in between. In DNA, the CDR3 is TGTGCCAGCGGACAATCACACTCTGGAAACACCATATATTTT. Translating it yields CASGQSHSGNTIYF.

The rearrangement uses TRBV5-1 and TRBJ2-2; D might be TRBD1 (6 bases). Germline loops: CDR1 SGHRS, CDR2 YFSETQ. The CDR3 length is 14 residues. The V end lost 2 bases, the J end lost 6 bases, and 11 bases lay between the germline ends. CDR3 sequence: CASSFPQGPGELFF. In DNA, the CDR3 is TGCGCCAGCAGCTTTCCGCAGGGGCCCGGGGAGCTGTTTTTT.

The sample holds a few counts of this clone. This chain uses TRBV6-5 with TRBJ1-1; D might be TRBD1 (5 bases). The CDR3 runs to 14 residues. The germline gives CDR1 MNHEY, CDR2 SVGAGI. Trimming took 2 bases from V and 4 from J, leaving 11 bases between them. The CDR3 region is CASSYKRGGTEAFF. The CDR3 bases are TGTGCCAGCAGTTACAAGCGGGGGGGCACTGAAGCTTTCTTT.

The chain combines TRBV7-8 with TRBJ2-3; 7 bases fit TRBD2. After removal of 2 bases from V and 5 bases from J, the junction contained 13 bases not matched to a gene. Germline CDR1 reads SGHVS; CDR2 reads FQNEAQ. This CDR3 is 17 amino acids long. CDR3 DNA: TGTGCCAGCAGCTTAATCCTCCTGAGGGAGGGTTTAGATACGCAGTATTTT. Translating it yields CASSLILLREGLDTQYF.

The V and J genes are TRBV19 and TRBJ1-1; D call uncertain. The CDR3 length is 14 residues. V lost 7 bases, J lost 8 bases, and 20 bases lay in between. Looked up from germline, CDR1 is LNHDA and CDR2 is SQIVND (reference sequence). As DNA, the CDR3 is TGTGCCAGTACCTCTCCCCCGGAGTCGACGGAAGCTTTCTTT. This translates into CASTSPPESTEAFF.

V and J are TRBV7-9 and TRBJ1-2; no firm D call. CDR1 and CDR2 from the germline V gene are SEHNR and FQNEAQ (reference sequence). This CDR3 region has 16 residues. Trimming removed 5 bases at V and 5 bases at J, with 21 bases between. In nucleotides, the CDR3 is TGTGCCAGCAGCCGCCCTTTGGCAGGCGCTGATTATGGCTACACCTTC. Translation gives CASSRPLAGADYGYTF.

This sequence joins TRBV5-1 and TRBJ2-6; D ambiguous. V gave up 0 bases and J gave up 0 bases, with 4 bases separating them. The V gene's germline CDR1 is SGHRS and CDR2 YFSETQ. This CDR3 region has 15 residues. CDR3 nucleotide sequence: TGCGCCAGCAGCTTGGGGGCCTCTGGGGCCAACGTCCTGACTTTC. This translates into CASSLGASGANVLTF.

The chain joins TRBV7-9 to TRBJ1-2; 7 nucleotides align to TRBD1. V shed 2 bases and J 7 bases; nucleotides not matched to a gene: 13. The CDR3 loop spans 16 amino acids. The germline V gene encodes CDR1 SEHNR and CDR2 FQNEAQ (reference sequence). The CDR3 is CASSLRGNRGLSGYTF. The CDR3 bases are TGTGCCAGCAGCTTAAGGGGGAACAGGGGTCTCTCTGGCTACACCTTC.

The CDR3 is CASSRRGTMVNEQFF. The CDR3 DNA sequence: TGTGCCAGCAGCCGCAGGGGGACAATGGTCAATGAGCAGTTCTTC. The rearrangement uses TRBV3-1 (or the pseudogene TRBV3-2) and TRBJ2-1; 7 bases fit TRBD1. Unmatched junction bases numbered 9, after V lost 4 bases and J lost 6 bases. Looked up from germline, CDR1 is LGHDT and CDR2 is YNNKEL (reference sequence). CDR3 length equals 15 residues.

This chain joins TRBV6-6 and TRBJ1-1; D might be TRBD1 (5 bases). Germline CDR1 is MNHNY and CDR2 is SVGAGI (reference sequence). Trimming left V 7 bases short and J 4 bases short, with 19 bases between. The CDR3 sequence is 15 residues long. CDR3 DNA: TGTGCCAGCACCCATCCCCAGGGTAGTAGCACTGAAGCTTTCTTT. It specifies CASTHPQGSSTEAFF.

This chain links TRBV19 with TRBJ1-1, with TRBD1 matching over 7 bases. J lost 0 bases, V lost 5 bases, and 6 bases had no gene match. From germline, CDR1 is LNHDA and CDR2 SQIVND (reference sequence). The CDR3 is 15 residues long. Here the CDR3 reads CASSHRQGMNTEAFF. As DNA, the CDR3 is TGTGCCAGTAGTCACAGACAGGGCATGAACACTGAAGCTTTCTTT.

The sample holds a few counts of this clone. The chain couples TRBV3-1 (or the pseudogene TRBV3-2) to TRBJ2-7; D possibly corresponds to TRBD1 (5 bases). Germline-derived CDR1 and CDR2 are LGHDT and YNNKEL (reference sequence). The V end was cut by 6 bases, the J end by 0 bases, with 9 bases between. This CDR3 comprises 13 residues. The CDR3 bases are TGTGCCAGCAGAAGCAGGGCCTCCTACGAGCAGTACTTC. Translating it yields CASRSRASYEQYF.

This chain joins TRBV19 and TRBJ2-1, with TRBD1 matching 9 bases. This CDR3 contains 15 residues. Germline V gene lookup returns CDR1 LNHDA and CDR2 SQIVND (reference sequence). J lost 4 bases, V lost 3 bases, and 4 bases had no gene match. In DNA, the CDR3 is TGTGCCAGTAGTATGTTCGGACAGGGGTACAATGAGCAGTTCTTC. Protein: CASSMFGQGYNEQFF.

This chain links TRBV12-3 or TRBV12-4 with TRBJ1-5, with 8 nucleotides matching TRBD1. V trimming: 6 bases; J trimming: 5 bases; junction bases outside the gene matches: 3. The CDR3 loop spans 13 amino acids. CDR3 amino acids: CASRPGGHQPQHF. CDR3 DNA: TGTGCCAGCAGACCAGGGGGCCATCAGCCCCAGCATTTT.

This chain links TRBV20-1 with TRBJ1-3; 8 positions match TRBD1. The V gene end was trimmed by 7 bases and the J gene end by 8 bases; junction bases not matched to a gene: 4. This CDR3 region has 11 residues. Germline loops: CDR1 DFQATT, CDR2 SNEGSKA (reference sequence). DNA of the CDR3: TGCAGTGGTGACAGGGGTGACACCATATATTTT. Translated, it gives CSGDRGDTIYF.

V usage is TRBV19 and J usage is TRBJ1-5, with unresolved D. Trimming took off 7 bases at V and 6 bases at J, with 16 bases between the two ends. The CDR3 sequence is 14 residues long. Looked up from germline, CDR1 is LNHDA and CDR2 is SQIVND (reference sequence). The CDR3 spells CASTPRGVSQPQHF. The CDR3 DNA follows: TGTGCCAGTACTCCTCGGGGAGTCAGTCAGCCCCAGCATTTT.

The rearrangement links TRBV28 to TRBJ1-3; 10 nucleotides agree with TRBD1. The CDR3 consists of 15 residues. V was clipped by 6 bases and J by 8 bases; unmatched bases: 10. The germline V gene has CDR1 MDHEN and CDR2 SYDVKM. In DNA form, the CDR3 reads TGTGCCAGCAGCCCAGACAGGGGGCCGCTGGACACCATATATTTT. Residues: CASSPDRGPLDTIYF.